The rows below give T cell receptor beta chains drawn from one sample of a study of CD8+CD57+ T cells in acquired aplastic anemia. TCRdb independently ran MiXCR on the reads; one entry per CDR3 protein. The top ten hold roughly 1.2% of the sample, which has around 290,000 distinct CDR3 sequences, roughly 53% seen once. Input material: sorted CD4+, CD8+, or CD8+CD57+ T cells (not recorded which) from PBMCs. The receptors originated from a human donor with aplastic anemia. CDR3s include the opening cysteine and the closing phenylalanine or tryptophan.

>TRBV2
CASTIGGTMNTEAFF
>TRBV24-1
CATQLAAGPSSTDTQYF
>TRBV6-4
CASSDSLRTGGYTF
>TRBV29-1
CSVEGTGELYEQYF
>TRBV7-2
CASSLGMTGQYGHTF
>TRBV5-1
CASREGTGYYEQYF
>TRBV5-1
CASSQSGGADNYGYTF
>TRBV5-8
CASSFQGPLKGETQYF
>TRBV20-1
CSVPGQPNEKLFF
>TRBV24-1
CATSDPSAGGQYEQYF
>TRBV24-1
CATMDSPNTGELFF
>TRBV7-2
CASSSLIQETQYF
>TRBV2
CASSEGGRGLNSPLHF
>TRBV2
CASSRQSVSYEQYF
>TRBV29-1
CSFYQGGNQPQHF
>TRBV10-3
CAIGTSGRETQYF
>TRBV20-1
CSARVEGGQGDLRAFF
>TRBV19
CASSTVLISGNTIYF